A selection of T cell receptor beta chains follows, all from one sample in a study of blood T cells in healthy people across ages. TCRdb called the 5' RACE reads again in MiXCR, with one record for every CDR3 protein. The sample shows 630,000 or so distinct CDR3 sequences, roughly 32% of them seen only once. The sequenced material came from blood. These receptor sequences come from an elderly woman in good health. Both conserved end residues are part of each CDR3. The D gene is left open where the match is weak. Rows give clone size only sometimes, using once, few, many, or a class for an expanded clone.

v_gene	d_gene	abundance	j_gene	CDR3nt	CDR3aa
TRBV27	-	few	TRBJ2-2	TGTGCCAGCAGTCGCGACTACTTGACCGGGGAGCTGTTTTTT	CASSRDYLTGELFF
TRBV9	-	many	TRBJ2-7	TGTGCCAGCAGCGTAGTTGGGGACTTTAGCGAGCAGTACTTC	CASSVVGDFSEQYF
TRBV20-1	-	many	TRBJ2-7	TGCAGTGCTAGAGATCGTCGGCAGACATCCTACGAGCAGTACTTC	CSARDRRQTSYEQYF
TRBV9	TRBD1	many	TRBJ1-2	TGTGCCAGCAGCCGCCGCCTTAGACAGGGGCTCCTCTATGGCTACACCTTC	CASSRRLRQGLLYGYTF
TRBV30	-	few	TRBJ2-2	TGTGCCTGGGGGCTCCTGAGAACCGGGGAGCTGTTTTTT	CAWGLLRTGELFF
TRBV30	TRBD2	-	TRBJ2-3	TGTGCCTGGAGTCTTGCAGCGGGAGACGCAGATACGCAGTATTTT	CAWSLAAGDADTQYF
TRBV6-5	-	once	TRBJ1-2	TGTGCCAGCAGTCGCTCCTCTACAGCAGGCTATGGCTACACCTTC	CASSRSSTAGYGYTF
TRBV19	-	-	TRBJ2-5	TGTGCCAGTAGTATGAGCCGCTTCCAAGAGACCCAGTACTTC	CASSMSRFQETQYF
TRBV20-1	TRBD1	few	TRBJ1-4	TGCAGTGCTCTGCGGACAGGGGGTGATACTAATGAAAAACTGTTTTTT	CSALRTGGDTNEKLFF
TRBV28	-	many	TRBJ2-3	TGTGCCAGCAGACAGGGTGGGGAAGATACGCAGTATTTT	CASRQGGEDTQYF
TRBV7-2	-	-	TRBJ2-3	TGTGCCAGCAGCTTACCGGGGGCTAGAGATACGCAGTATTTT	CASSLPGARDTQYF
TRBV10-2	TRBD1	many	TRBJ2-3	TGCGCCAGTAGGGACAGGAGCACAGATACGCAGTATTTT	CASRDRSTDTQYF
TRBV20-1	TRBD2	-	TRBJ2-3	TGCAGTGCTAGAGTGGCAAACCCTTCGGCCGGGAGGGATACGCAGTATTTT	CSARVANPSAGRDTQYF
TRBV10-3	-	many	TRBJ2-7	TGTGCCATCAGTGAGGAGTACGAGCAGTACTTC	CAISEEYEQYF
TRBV2	-	few	TRBJ1-1	TGTGCCAGCAGTCCAACGTATCAGGGTTCCAACACTGAAGCTTTCTTT	CASSPTYQGSNTEAFF
TRBV5-1	-	many	TRBJ1-1	TGTGCCAGCAGCTTTGCTGGGACTGAAGCTTTCTTT	CASSFAGTEAFF
TRBV7-3	-	few	TRBJ2-3	TGTGCCAGCAGCCACGAGGGGGACACAGATACGCAGTATTTT	CASSHEGDTDTQYF
TRBV18	-	-	TRBJ2-4	TGTGCCAGCTCACCTCGATCATTCCCGAACATTCAGTACTTC	CASSPRSFPNIQYF
TRBV5-6	-	-	TRBJ1-1	TGTGCCAGCCGAAGAAGGACGAACACTGAAGCTTTCTTT	CASRRRTNTEAFF
TRBV4-1	-	-	TRBJ2-7	TGCGCCAGCAGCCAAGATAACGAGGGCTTCTACGAGCAGTACTTC	CASSQDNEGFYEQYF
TRBV5-6	TRBD1	-	TRBJ2-2	TGTGCCAGCAGCCCCCGGGACAGGGGGACCGGGGAGCTGTTTTTT	CASSPRDRGTGELFF
TRBV19	TRBD1	many	TRBJ1-1	TGTGCCAGTAGTATACCCGGGACAGGGGGAACTGAAGCTTTCTTT	CASSIPGTGGTEAFF
TRBV7-2	-	few	TRBJ1-5	TGTGCCAGCAGCCCGAACCTTTCTAATCAGCCCCAGCATTTT	CASSPNLSNQPQHF
TRBV27	TRBD1	many	TRBJ1-6	TGTGCCAGCAGTTCCATTCTTGGACAGGGGAGTTTTTCACCCCTCCACTTT	CASSSILGQGSFSPLHF
TRBV5-1	TRBD1	-	TRBJ1-2	TGCGCCAGCAGCTCCCCAGGGGGGGGCCTACCGCCTCTCTATGGCTACACCTTC	CASSSPGGGLPPLYGYTF
TRBV7-9	TRBD2	once	TRBJ2-7	TGTGCCAGCAGCTTCGAGCCCGGCGGACTAGCGGGAGGGCTCTACGAGCAGTACTTC	CASSFEPGGLAGGLYEQYF
TRBV6-2/TRBV6-3	TRBD2	-	TRBJ2-1	TGTGCCCCACCCTCACGGGGGGTACTCGGTGAGCAGTTCTTC	CAPPSRGVLGEQFF
TRBV6-5	-	once	TRBJ2-7	TGTGCCAGCAGTTACCAAAGGGACTTAACGTACGAGCAGTACTTC	CASSYQRDLTYEQYF
TRBV4-1	TRBD2	-	TRBJ2-5	TGCGCCAGCAGCCAAGGACTAGCTGCCACCCAAGAGACCCAGTACTTC	CASSQGLAATQETQYF
TRBV4-1	-	-	TRBJ2-2	TGCGCCAGCAGCCAAGTGATAGGCTCGACCACCGGGGAGCTGTTTTTT	CASSQVIGSTTGELFF
TRBV7-9	-	-	TRBJ1-2	TGTGCCAGCAGCTTAGCGGACGGGGCAAATGGCTACACCTTC	CASSLADGANGYTF
TRBV28	-	few	TRBJ2-2	TGTGCCAGCAGTCCTCGGACGAATGCGAACACCGGGGAGCTGTTTTTT	CASSPRTNANTGELFF
TRBV5-1	-	many	TRBJ2-3	TGCGCCAGCAGCTTGGCCGGCGCAGGGGCAGATACGCAGTATTTT	CASSLAGAGADTQYF
TRBV6-5	-	many	TRBJ2-7	TGTGCCAGCAGGACCACTAACGAGCAGTACTTC	CASRTTNEQYF
TRBV5-6	-	many	TRBJ2-7	TGTGCCAGCAGCTTGGTAGCGACTGGGGGCGAGCAGTACTTC	CASSLVATGGEQYF
TRBV27	-	many	TRBJ2-1	TGTGCCAGCACCCCAGGGAGCTCCTACAATGAGCAGTTCTTC	CASTPGSSYNEQFF
TRBV21-1	-	few	TRBJ2-7	TGTGCCAGCAGTCTCGGACAGGGAGACTCCTACGAGCAGTACTTC	CASSLGQGDSYEQYF
TRBV9	-	few	TRBJ2-7	TGTGCCAGCAGCGTAGCGGATAATCGGGGCGAGCAGTACTTC	CASSVADNRGEQYF
TRBV2	-	many	TRBJ2-5	TGTGCCAGCAGTGATAGAGAGACCCAGTACTTC	CASSDRETQYF
TRBV30	-	-	TRBJ2-5	TGTGCCTGGAGTAGGGCAGCTCGAGAGACCCAGTACTTC	CAWSRAARETQYF
TRBV27	-	-	TRBJ2-7	TGTGCCAGCAGATCCACAACGGAGGGTTCCTACGAGCAGTACTTC	CASRSTTEGSYEQYF
TRBV6-2/TRBV6-3	-	few	TRBJ1-3	TGTGCCAGTGGTTTTGCGCCTGGTTCTGGAAACACCATATATTTT	CASGFAPGSGNTIYF
TRBV20-1	TRBD2	once	TRBJ2-3	TGCAGTGCCTCCCCCCGGCGCAAAGCGGGGTTATTAGATACGCAGTATTTT	CSASPRRKAGLLDTQYF
TRBV20-1	-	few	TRBJ1-6	TGCAGTGCTAGCGTCAAACAAAATTCACCCCTCCACTTT	CSASVKQNSPLHF
TRBV7-2	-	many	TRBJ2-7	TGTGCCAGCAGCTCCCTAGTTGGGAAGGAGCAGTACTTC	CASSSLVGKEQYF
TRBV10-3	-	many	TRBJ2-1	TGTGCCATCAGTGACCCTTCATCCAATGAGCAGTTCTTC	CAISDPSSNEQFF
TRBV28	TRBD1	few	TRBJ1-4	TGTGCCAGCAGCTACACAGGGGGCGAAGAAAAACTGTTTTTT	CASSYTGGEEKLFF
TRBV7-2	TRBD1	-	TRBJ1-2	TGTGCCGGTAGCTTGGATTCAGGGGGCTTTGGTGGCTACACCTTC	CAGSLDSGGFGGYTF
TRBV20-1	-	many	TRBJ2-1	TGCAGTGCTACAAACAGGGTGACCTACAATGAGCAGTTCTTC	CSATNRVTYNEQFF
TRBV29-1	-	few	TRBJ1-1	TGCAGCGTTGCCTCCGACAGTATGAACACTGAAGCTTTCTTT	CSVASDSMNTEAFF
TRBV5-1	-	many	TRBJ2-3	TGCGCCAGCAGCTTGGGGGGGCCGGCGGGGGCGCAGTATTTT	CASSLGGPAGAQYF
TRBV3-1	-	once	TRBJ1-2	TGTGCCAGCAGCCAGGGTCTGAGAGAAGGCTACACCTTC	CASSQGLREGYTF
TRBV21-1	-	-	TRBJ1-6	TGTGTCAGCATGGGTAGGGTCGGACAGCGGGGTTCACCCCTCCACTTT	CVSMGRVGQRGSPLHF
TRBV4-2	TRBD1	few	TRBJ2-7	TGTGCCAGCAGCCAAGAGTGGACAGGGTTACACGAGCAGTACTTC	CASSQEWTGLHEQYF
TRBV6-1	-	many	TRBJ2-6	TGTGCCAGCAGTCCCGGCGGGGGACAGATCTCTGGGGCCAACGTCCTGACTTTC	CASSPGGGQISGANVLTF
TRBV5-4	-	many	TRBJ1-6	TGTGCCAGCAGCCCCTACAGGGAAATCTATAATTCACCCCTCCACTTT	CASSPYREIYNSPLHF